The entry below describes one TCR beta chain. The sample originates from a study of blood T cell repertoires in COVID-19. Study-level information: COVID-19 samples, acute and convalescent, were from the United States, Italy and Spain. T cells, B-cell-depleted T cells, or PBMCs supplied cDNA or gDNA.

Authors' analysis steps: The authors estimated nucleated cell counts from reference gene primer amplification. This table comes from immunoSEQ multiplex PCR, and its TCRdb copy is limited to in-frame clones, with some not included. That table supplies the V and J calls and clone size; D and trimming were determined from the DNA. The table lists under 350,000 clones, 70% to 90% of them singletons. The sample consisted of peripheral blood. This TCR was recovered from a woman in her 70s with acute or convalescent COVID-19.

CDR3 coding DNA: TGTGCCAGCAGCCAGACAGACCCCCCCTACGAGCAGTACTTC. Amino acids: CASSQTDPPYEQYF. The rearrangement joins TRBV6-5 to TRBJ2-7; perhaps TRBD1 as D (5 bases). The germline gives CDR1 MNHEY, CDR2 SVGAGI. This CDR3 region has 14 residues. Trimming took off 6 bases at V and 2 bases at J, with 14 bases between the two ends.